This entry concerns a single T cell receptor (beta chain). CDR3 size: 13 residues. The ends lost 5 bases at V and 3 bases at J; junction bases unmatched: 3. The germline gives CDR1 SGHTA, CDR2 FQGNSA. Use of 60 Vbeta and 13 Jbeta primers characterized the PCR. Assay: immunoSEQ multiplex PCR; the TCRdb copy retains only in-frame clones and omits some. This table has approximately 88,000 clones, 76% appearing once. The entry originates in a study of cytomegalovirus exposure and HLA in healthy donors. This clonotype was sampled from a man younger than 40 in good health and CMV-seropositive. The chain combines TRBV7-2 with TRBJ1-2, with TRBD1 matching 7 bases. Input material: PBMCs. CDR3 bases: TGTGCCAGCAGCCCCGACAGGGACTATGGCTACACCTTC. As protein: CASSPDRDYGYTF. The full variable domain, its missing parts supplied by reference TRBV7-2 and TRBJ1-2, is GAGVSQSPSNKVTEKGKDVELRCDPISGHTALYWYRQSLGQGLEFLIYFQGNSAPDKSGLPSDRFSAERTGGSVSTLTIQRTQQEDSAVYLCASSPDRDYGYTFGSGTRLTVV.